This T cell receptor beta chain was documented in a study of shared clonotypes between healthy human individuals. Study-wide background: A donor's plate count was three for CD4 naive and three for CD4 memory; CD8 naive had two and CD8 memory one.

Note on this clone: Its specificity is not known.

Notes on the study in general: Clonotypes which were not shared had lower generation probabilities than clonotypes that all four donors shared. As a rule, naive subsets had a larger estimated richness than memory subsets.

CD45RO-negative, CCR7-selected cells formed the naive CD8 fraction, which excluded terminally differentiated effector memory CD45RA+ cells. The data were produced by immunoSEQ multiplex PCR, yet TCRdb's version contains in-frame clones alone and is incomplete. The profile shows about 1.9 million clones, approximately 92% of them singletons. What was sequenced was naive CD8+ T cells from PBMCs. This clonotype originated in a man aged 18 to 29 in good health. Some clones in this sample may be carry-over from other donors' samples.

Here the CDR3 reads CASSRDPPGTSGSSYEQYF. CDR3 DNA sequence: TGTGCCAGCAGCAGAGATCCCCCCGGGACTAGCGGGAGCTCCTACGAGCAGTACTTC. The chain recombines TRBV21-1 with TRBJ2-7; the tabulated D call, TRBD2, remains unverified against the DNA. TRBV21-1 is tagged as a pseudogene. The CDR3 has 19 amino acids.